This T cell receptor beta chain was captured in a study of cytomegalovirus exposure and HLA in healthy donors. The V gene lost 3 bases and the J gene lost 2 bases, with 10 bases spanning the gap. Germline V gene lookup returns CDR1 SQVTM and CDR2 ANQGSEA. This CDR3 is 13 amino acids long. Comments on this clone: Its antigen is currently unknown.

General observations from the study: Immune exposure was documented only through CMV serostatus. It was 164 TCR beta chains that were listed as cytomegalovirus-associated. Sequencing depth across donors, presence/absence analyses assumed, was roughly uniform.

Vbeta (60) and Jbeta (13) primers were used in the PCR. In the study's own analysis: The authors later counted roughly 77 million unique TCR beta chains, 9 million to 14 million of them shared. Measured with immunoSEQ multiplex PCR; TCRdb has only the in-frame clones, and not every one. Clonal size and the V and J genes are those of that table, whereas D and trimming came from the DNA. The sample gives 200,000 to 250,000 clones, about 74% of which show up once; roughly 16% is in the top ten. The source of this sequence is a man aged 35 to 55 in good health and CMV-seronegative. Sequenced: PBMCs. This chain links TRBV29-1 with TRBJ2-5; D is uncertain. CDR3 sequence (DNA): TGCAGCGTTGAGTTGTCCCCACAAGAGACCCAGTACTTC. Translated: CSVELSPQETQYF.